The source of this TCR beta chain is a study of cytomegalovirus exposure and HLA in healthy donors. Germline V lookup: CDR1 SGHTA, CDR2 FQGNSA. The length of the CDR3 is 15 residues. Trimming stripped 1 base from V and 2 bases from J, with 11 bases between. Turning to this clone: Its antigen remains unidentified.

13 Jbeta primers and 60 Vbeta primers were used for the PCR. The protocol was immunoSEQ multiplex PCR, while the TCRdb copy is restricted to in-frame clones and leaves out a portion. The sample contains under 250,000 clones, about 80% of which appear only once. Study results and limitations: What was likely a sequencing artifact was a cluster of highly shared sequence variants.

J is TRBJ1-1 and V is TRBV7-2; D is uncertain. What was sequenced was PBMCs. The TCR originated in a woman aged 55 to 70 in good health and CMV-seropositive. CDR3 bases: TGTGCCAGCAGCTTAGGTGTGGGAGGAAACACTGAAGCTTTCTTT. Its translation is CASSLGVGGNTEAFF.